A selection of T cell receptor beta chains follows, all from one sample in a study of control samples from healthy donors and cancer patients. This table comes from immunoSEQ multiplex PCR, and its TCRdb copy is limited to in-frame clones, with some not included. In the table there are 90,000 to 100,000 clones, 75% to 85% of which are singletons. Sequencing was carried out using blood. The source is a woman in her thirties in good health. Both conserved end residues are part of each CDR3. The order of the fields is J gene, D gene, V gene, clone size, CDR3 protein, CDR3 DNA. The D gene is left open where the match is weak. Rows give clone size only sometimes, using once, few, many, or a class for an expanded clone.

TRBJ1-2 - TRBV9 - CASSVHPRPNYGYTF TGTGCCAGCAGCGTACATCCCAGACCTAACTATGGCTACACCTTC
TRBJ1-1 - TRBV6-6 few CASSYSGRMRAAEAFF TGTGCCAGCAGTTACTCGGGGAGAATGCGGGCCGCTGAAGCTTTCTTT
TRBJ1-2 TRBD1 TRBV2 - CARTGQGFYGYTF TGTGCCAGAACGGGACAGGGGTTTTATGGCTACACCTTC
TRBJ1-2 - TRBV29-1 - CSVTQGLGSGYTF TGCAGCGTCACGCAGGGGCTAGGAAGTGGCTACACCTTC
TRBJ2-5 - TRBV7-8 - CASSNTETQYF TGTGCCAGCAGCAACACCGAGACCCAGTACTTC
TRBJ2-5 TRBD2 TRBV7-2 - CASSNERGAYQETQYF TGTGCCAGCAGTAATGAGCGGGGGGCATATCAAGAGACCCAGTACTTC
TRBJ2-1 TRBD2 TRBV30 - CAIQSGGSYNEQFF TGTGCCATCCAAAGCGGGGGGTCCTACAATGAGCAGTTCTTC
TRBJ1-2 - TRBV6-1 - CASSGAIGYTF TGTGCCAGCAGTGGAGCTATTGGCTACACCTTC
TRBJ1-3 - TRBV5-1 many CASSLGVGGAGNTIYF TGCGCCAGCAGCTTGGGAGTCGGGGGCGCTGGAAACACCATATATTTT
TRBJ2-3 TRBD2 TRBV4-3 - CASSLGGGDGTDTQYF TGCGCCAGCAGCCTGGGGGGAGGGGATGGCACAGATACGCAGTATTTT
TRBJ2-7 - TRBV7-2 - CASSYRDTYEQYF TGTGCCAGCAGCTACCGGGACACCTACGAGCAGTACTTC
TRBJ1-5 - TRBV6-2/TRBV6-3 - CASSDRSTSNQPQHF TGTGCCAGCAGTGACAGGAGCACTAGCAATCAGCCCCAGCATTTT
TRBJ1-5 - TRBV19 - CASSTPQGRRNQPQHF TGTGCCAGTAGTACTCCGCAGGGGAGACGCAATCAGCCCCAGCATTTT
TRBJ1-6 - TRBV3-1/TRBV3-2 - CASSQDESSYNSPLHF TGTGCCAGCAGCCAAGACGAGAGCTCCTATAATTCACCCCTCCACTTT
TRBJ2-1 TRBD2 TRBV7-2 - CASSPERGYSYNEQFF TGTGCCAGCAGCCCCGAGCGGGGCTACTCCTACAATGAGCAGTTCTTC
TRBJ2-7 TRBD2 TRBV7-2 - CATRKRGGSESYEQYF TGTGCCACCAGGAAGCGGGGGGGTTCGGAATCCTACGAGCAGTACTTC
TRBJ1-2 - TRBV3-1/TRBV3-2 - CASSQGPGVYGYTF TGTGCCAGCAGCCAAGGTCCAGGGGTATATGGCTACACCTTC
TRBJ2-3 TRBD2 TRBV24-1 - CATGEGLLDTQYF TGTGCCACGGGGGAGGGGTTATTAGATACGCAGTATTTT
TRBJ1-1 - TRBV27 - CASSSSAWHAEAFF TGTGCCAGCAGTTCTTCAGCCTGGCACGCTGAAGCTTTCTTT
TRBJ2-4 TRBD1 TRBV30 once CAWSLNRGSYF TGTGCCTGGAGTTTAAACAGGGGATCCTACTTC